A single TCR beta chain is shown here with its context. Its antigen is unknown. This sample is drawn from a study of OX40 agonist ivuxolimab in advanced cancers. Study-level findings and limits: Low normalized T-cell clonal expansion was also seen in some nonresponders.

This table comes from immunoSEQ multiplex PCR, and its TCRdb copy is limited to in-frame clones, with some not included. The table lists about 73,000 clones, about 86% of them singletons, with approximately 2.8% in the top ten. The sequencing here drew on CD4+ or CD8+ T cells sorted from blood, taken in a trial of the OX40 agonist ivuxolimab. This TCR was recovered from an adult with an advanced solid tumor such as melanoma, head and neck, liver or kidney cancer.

This CDR3 is CASSEDRGGSGYTF. In DNA form, the CDR3 reads TGTGCCAGCAGTGAGGACAGGGGAGGGTCTGGCTACACCTTC. The gene calls are TRBV6-4 and TRBJ1-2; 9 positions match TRBD1. With 3 bases clipped from V and 7 bases from J, the junction kept 6 bases outside the gene matches. The CDR3 is 14 amino acids. Per germline, CDR1 MRHNA and CDR2 SNTAGT.